A selection of T cell receptor beta chains follows, all from one sample in a study of cytomegalovirus exposure and HLA in healthy donors. TCRdb's table, derived via immunoSEQ multiplex PCR, lists solely in-frame clones and lacks some. This repertoire includes roughly 120,000 clones. The specimen sequenced was PBMCs. The receptors come from a man aged 30 to 39 in good health and CMV-seronegative. Both conserved end residues are part of each CDR3. The D gene is left open where the match is weak.

j_call | v_call | d_call | cdr3_nt | cdr3_aa
TRBJ2-5 | TRBV28 | TRBD1 | TGTGCCAGCAGCCTCGGACAGGGCCCCAATGTAGAGACCCAGTACTTC | CASSLGQGPNVETQYF
TRBJ1-5 | TRBV2 | NA | TGTGCCAGCAGTGCCGGGACACTCAATCAGCCCCAGCATTTT | CASSAGTLNQPQHF
TRBJ2-1 | TRBV6-5 | NA | TGTGCCAGCAGTTACGGGACAACCCTTGAGGTTGAATTCTTC | CASSYGTTLEVEFF
TRBJ2-1 | TRBV13 | TRBD1 | TGTGCCAGCAGCTTAGCCCACAGGGGAGTTACCTTCCATGAGCAGTTCTTC | CASSLAHRGVTFHEQFF
TRBJ1-4 | TRBV30 | NA | TGTGCCTGGGGGGACTTGGTGACTTCCGGAAAACTGTTTTTT | CAWGDLVTSGKLFF
TRBJ2-7 | TRBV15 | TRBD1 | TGTGCCACCAGCAGAGATCCAGGGGGCGCCTACGAGCAGTACTTC | CATSRDPGGAYEQYF
TRBJ1-1 | TRBV27 | NA | TGTGCCAGCAGTGCGCTCTCCCAGGGGTATGAAGCTTTCTTT | CASSALSQGYEAFF
TRBJ2-3 | TRBV7-2 | TRBD1 | TGTGCCAGCAGCCCCGTCAGGGGGGATACGCAGTATTTT | CASSPVRGDTQYF
TRBJ1-1 | TRBV9 | NA | TGTGCCAGCAGCGTCGTTACAGAGAACACTGAAGCTTTCTTT | CASSVVTENTEAFF
TRBJ2-3 | TRBV27 | TRBD2 | TGTGCCAGCAGTTTGTGGGCTAGCGGGAGCACAGATACGCAGTATTTT | CASSLWASGSTDTQYF
TRBJ2-1 | TRBV5-1 | TRBD2 | TGCGCCAGCAGCCCGACCAGTCCGGGACTAGCGCCGAGAAGCTCCTACAATGAGCAGTTCTTC | CASSPTSPGLAPRSSYNEQFF
TRBJ2-7 | TRBV5-6 | NA | TGTGCCAGCAGCTCAAAGCGGGTCTACGAGCAGTACTTC | CASSSKRVYEQYF
TRBJ2-2 | TRBV7-3 | NA | TGTGCCAGCAGCACAAATTTGCCCGGGGAGCTGTTTTTT | CASSTNLPGELFF
TRBJ2-1 | TRBV4-3 | TRBD2 | TGCGCCAGCAGCCCTGGGACTAGCGGCTACAATGAGCAGTTCTTC | CASSPGTSGYNEQFF
TRBJ1-1 | TRBV5-6 | TRBD1 | TGTGCCAGCAGCACTCAGGGGACAGGGAAAGCTTTCTTT | CASSTQGTGKAFF
TRBJ1-1 | TRBV5-1 | NA | TGCGCCAGCAGCTCAAACCCGAGAGGGAACACTGAAGCTTTCTTT | CASSSNPRGNTEAFF
TRBJ1-1 | TRBV29-1 | TRBD1 | TGCAGCGTTGTGACAGGGAGGACCACTGAAGCTTTCTTT | CSVVTGRTTEAFF
TRBJ1-6 | TRBV2 | TRBD1 | TGTGCCCTGCGGCCACAGGGGAATTCACCCCTCCACTTT | CALRPQGNSPLHF
TRBJ1-2 | TRBV2 | NA | TGTGCCAGCAATTCGGCGACAGGTTTCAACTATGGCTACACCTTC | CASNSATGFNYGYTF
TRBJ2-5 | TRBV5-1 | TRBD1 | TGCGCCAGCAGCTTATCAATCGGACAGGGGGCCGAGACCCAGTACTTC | CASSLSIGQGAETQYF
TRBJ2-5 | TRBV19 | NA | TGTGCCAGTAGTCGACAGATCCGGGAGACCCAGTACTTC | CASSRQIRETQYF
TRBJ1-5 | TRBV6-5 | NA | TGTGCCAGCGGACTAAATCAGCCCCAGCATTTT | CASGLNQPQHF
TRBJ2-3 | TRBV29-1 | TRBD2 | TGCAGCGCCCGAGGACTAGCTGGCACAGATACGCAGTATTTT | CSARGLAGTDTQYF
TRBJ2-1 | TRBV6-5 | TRBD2 | TGTGCCAGCAGTTACTTGGGACTAGAGGAGCAGTTCTTC | CASSYLGLEEQFF
TRBJ2-7 | TRBV29-1 | TRBD2 | TGCAGCGTCGGACTAGCGGGAGCCTACGAGCAGTACTTC | CSVGLAGAYEQYF
TRBJ1-5 | TRBV16 | NA | TGTGCCAGCAGCCAATCGGCGGGGTCACAGCCCCAGCATTTT | CASSQSAGSQPQHF
TRBJ1-6 | TRBV30 | TRBD1 | TGTGCCTGGAGTGCTCCGGGACAGGGGAATTCAAGGTGGGCGAATTCACCCCTCCACTTT | CAWSAPGQGNSRWANSPLHF
TRBJ2-7 | TRBV5-6 | TRBD2 | TGTGCCAGCAGCAACAGACTAGCGGCGGGCGAGCAGTACTTC | CASSNRLAAGEQYF
TRBJ2-1 | TRBV30 | NA | TGTGCCTGGAGAAGAGGGGGAATTTACAATGAGCAGTTCTTC | CAWRRGGIYNEQFF
TRBJ2-7 | TRBV5-4 | NA | TGTGCCAGCAGCCATTCCGGGACACCCCCCTACGAGCAGTACTTC | CASSHSGTPPYEQYF
TRBJ2-7 | TRBV6-1 | NA | TGTGCCAGCAGTGAAACACCCCCTAGGGAGCAGTACTTC | CASSETPPREQYF
TRBJ2-3 | TRBV7-7 | NA | TGTGCCAGCAGCTTAGGGCTAGCCCCAGATACGCAGTATTTT | CASSLGLAPDTQYF
TRBJ1-2 | TRBV6-4 | NA | TGTGCCAGCAGTGACGGTCGCGGCAGGGGCCGGAACTATGGCTACACCTTC | CASSDGRGRGRNYGYTF
TRBJ2-1 | TRBV11-2 | TRBD2 | TGTGCCAGCAGCTTAGTGGTCGCTAGCGGGACATCCGAGCAGTTCTTC | CASSLVVASGTSEQFF
TRBJ1-1 | TRBV14 | NA | TGTGCCAGCAGCCAAGACAGTAACACTGAAGCTTTCTTT | CASSQDSNTEAFF
TRBJ1-1 | TRBV10-3 | NA | TGTGCCGTCCAGCCCTTTGGACAGCTGAACACTGAAGCTTTCTTT | CAVQPFGQLNTEAFF
TRBJ2-7 | TRBV15 | NA | TGTGCCACCAGCGCAAGACAGGCGGGCTACGAGCAGTACTTC | CATSARQAGYEQYF
TRBJ1-1 | TRBV18 | NA | TGTGCCAGCTCGCCCGGGACTGCAGAGAACACTGAAGCTTTCTTT | CASSPGTAENTEAFF
TRBJ2-1 | TRBV7-9 | NA | TGTGCCAGCAGCTTAGGGGCCCTGGGCCCCTACAATGAGCAGTTCTTC | CASSLGALGPYNEQFF
TRBJ1-1 | TRBV6-1 | TRBD1 | TGTGCCAGCAGTGAAGCGGGCAGGGGGACTAGCGAAGCTTTCTTT | CASSEAGRGTSEAFF
TRBJ2-4 | TRBV5-6 | NA | TGTGCCAGCAGCTTGGCGGGGAACATTCAGTACTTC | CASSLAGNIQYF
TRBJ2-1 | TRBV2 | TRBD1 | TGTGCCAGCAGTGGGACAGGGGGGCACAATGAGCAGTTCTTC | CASSGTGGHNEQFF
TRBJ2-2 | TRBV7-2 | TRBD1 | TGTGCCAGCAGTACACACAGGGGATATACCGGGGAGCTGTTTTTT | CASSTHRGYTGELFF
TRBJ1-1 | TRBV15 | NA | TGTGCCACCAGCAGAGATTTCGTGAACACTGAAGCTTTCTTT | CATSRDFVNTEAFF
TRBJ1-5 | TRBV19 | NA | TGTGCCAGTAGTCGTTCGACGGGATATAGCAATCAGCCCCAGCATTTT | CASSRSTGYSNQPQHF
TRBJ2-1 | TRBV4-2 | TRBD2 | TGTGCCAGCAGCCAGCCAGGGAGCGCTAGCGGCGACAATGAGCAGTTCTTC | CASSQPGSASGDNEQFF
TRBJ2-1 | TRBV7-9 | TRBD2 | TGTGCCAGCAGCAAGACCGGGACTAGAAGGGGTGAGCAGTTCTTC | CASSKTGTRRGEQFF
TRBJ2-5 | TRBV29-1 | TRBD2 | TGCAGCGTTGAAGCTAGCGGGGGACGGGAGACCCAGTACTTC | CSVEASGGRETQYF
TRBJ2-1 | TRBV11-1 | TRBD2 | TGTGCCAGCAGCCCCGGGACTAGGTACAATGAGCAGTTCTTC | CASSPGTRYNEQFF
TRBJ1-1 | TRBV6-5 | TRBD1 | TGTGCCAGCAGTACTCAAGGGACAGGGGACACTGAAGCTTTCTTT | CASSTQGTGDTEAFF
TRBJ2-1 | TRBV25-1 | NA | TGTGCCAGCAGTGAATCTTCGGGCAATGAGCAGTTCTTC | CASSESSGNEQFF
TRBJ1-4 | TRBV7-9 | TRBD1 | TGTGCCAGCAGCCCGGACAGGATCACAAATGAAAAACTGTTTTTT | CASSPDRITNEKLFF
TRBJ1-5 | TRBV27 | TRBD1 | TGTGCCAGCAGTAAATGGGACAGGCGAACTAATCAGCCCCAGCATTTT | CASSKWDRRTNQPQHF
TRBJ2-3 | TRBV6-1 | NA | TGTGCCAGCAGTGACAGGGCTAGCACAGATACGCAGTATTTT | CASSDRASTDTQYF
TRBJ2-5 | TRBV9 | TRBD1 | TGTGCCAGCAGCGTAGATGGGACAGCGGACCAAGAGACCCAGTACTTC | CASSVDGTADQETQYF